This T cell receptor (beta chain) comes out of a study of CD8+ T cells in alopecia areata. This CDR3 is built from 15 residues. V shed 1 base and J shed 7 bases, with 17 bases lying between them. Germline V gene lookup returns CDR1 GTSNPN and CDR2 SVGIG (reference sequence). cDNA prepared by RNA extraction and subsequent reverse transcription served as the template for sequencing. Assay used: immunoSEQ multiplex PCR; TCRdb lists only in-frame clones, some missing. The data contain 200,000 to 250,000 clones, 50% to 75% of them singletons. Regarding treatment: oral pan-JAK inhibitor, 5-10 mg twice daily.

The clonotype comes from a human donor with alopecia areata. This rearrangement joins TRBV30 to TRBJ2-1; perhaps TRBD1 as D (6 bases). Specimen: CD4+ T cells sorted from blood, collected at week 4, from a patient treated with tofacitinib. CDR3 in DNA: TGTGCCTGGAGTGCACCAGGGGCCCCTAGGAATGAGCAGTTCTTC. This sequence encodes CAWSAPGAPRNEQFF.